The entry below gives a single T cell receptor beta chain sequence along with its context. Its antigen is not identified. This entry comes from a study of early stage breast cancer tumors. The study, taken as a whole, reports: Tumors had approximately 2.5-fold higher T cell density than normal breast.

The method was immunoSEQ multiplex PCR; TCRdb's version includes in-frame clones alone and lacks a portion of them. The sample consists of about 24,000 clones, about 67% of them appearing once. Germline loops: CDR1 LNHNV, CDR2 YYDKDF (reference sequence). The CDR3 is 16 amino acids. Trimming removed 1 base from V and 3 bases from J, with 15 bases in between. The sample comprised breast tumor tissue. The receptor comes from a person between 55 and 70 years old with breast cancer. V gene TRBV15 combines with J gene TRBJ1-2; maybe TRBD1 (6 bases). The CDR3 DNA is TGTGCCACCAGCAGAGGATTTGGGGACACGTACTATGGCTACACCTTC. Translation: CATSRGFGDTYYGYTF.